The 17 T cell receptor beta chains below were found in one sample sequenced in a study of patients and donors after allogeneic stem cell transplantation. TCRdb reprocessed the RT-PCR reads via MiXCR and lists one record per CDR3 protein. The data hold roughly 200,000 distinct CDR3 sequences, with 41% observed a single time. The sample comprised blood, either unsorted or a sorted T cell fraction (not recorded which). Receptors were obtained from a human donor who was either an allogeneic HSCT recipient or a stem cell or donor lymphocyte infusion donor (not recorded which). It is not recorded whose cells these are; they may come from a transplant donor.

This clonotype was observed a handful of times. This chain joins TRBV28 and TRBJ1-4; the D gene is possibly TRBD1 (5 bases). Trimming cost V 4 bases and J 4 bases, with 16 bases left between them. CDR1 is MDHEN and CDR2 is SYDVKM in the germline V gene. The CDR3 consists of 16 residues. CDR3 amino acids: CASSYSGGRVNEKLFF. Written as DNA, the CDR3 is TGTGCCAGCAGTTACTCCGGCGGCAGGGTTAATGAAAAACTGTTTTTT.

This clonotype has only a few counts. The chain employs TRBV4-3 and TRBJ1-1; TRBD1 might be the D (5 bases). Germline V CDR1 and CDR2: LGHNA, YSLEER. The CDR3 covers 13 residues. V lost 1 base to trimming and J lost 7 bases, with 10 bases between them. CDR3 sequence: CASSQGGTLEAFF. As DNA, the CDR3 is TGCGCCAGCAGCCAAGGGGGGACCCTTGAAGCTTTCTTT.

The chain couples TRBV7-7 to TRBJ1-2; 7 bases line up with TRBD1. Looked up from germline, CDR1 is SSHAT and CDR2 is FNYEAQ (reference sequence). The CDR3 consists of 16 residues. The CDR3: CARNRYPGTDNYGYTF. CDR3 sequence (DNA): TGTGCTAGAAATAGATACCCCGGGACAGACAACTATGGCTACACCTTC.

In this sample, this clonotype turned up once. V and J are TRBV4-2 and TRBJ2-7; a possible D gene is TRBD2 (6 bases). This CDR3 region has 15 residues. Trimming removed 4 bases at V and 3 bases at J, with 16 bases between. Germline assignment: CDR1 LGHNA and CDR2 YNFKEQ. The CDR3 protein is CASSPLRDSVYEQYF. The CDR3 DNA reads TGTGCCAGCAGCCCCCTCCGGGACTCTGTCTACGAGCAGTACTTC.

This sequence joins TRBV7-9 and TRBJ2-3; perhaps D is TRBD1 or TRBD2 (5 bases each). This CDR3 contains 16 residues. Germline CDR1 is SEHNR and CDR2 is FQNEAQ (reference sequence). Trimming left V 5 bases short and J 0 bases short, with 15 bases between. In DNA form, the CDR3 reads TGTGCCAGCAGCGCTCGGACCGGGACGAGCACAGATACGCAGTATTTT. Translated, it gives CASSARTGTSTDTQYF.

The V call is TRBV15, the J call TRBJ1-2; TRBD1 aligns across 7 bases. The CDR3 has 16 amino acids. J gave up 4 bases and V 0 bases, and 8 bases lay outside the gene matches. The V gene's germline CDR1 is LNHNV and CDR2 YYDKDF (reference sequence). The CDR3 nucleotides read TGTGCCACCAGCAGAGATCCGAACAGGGGACGCTATGGCTACACCTTC. Translated: CATSRDPNRGRYGYTF.

This chain links TRBV9 with TRBJ1-1; D gene ambiguous. Germline-derived CDR1 and CDR2 are SGDLS and YYNGEE. The length of the CDR3 is 13 residues. Trimming took off 3 bases at V and 4 bases at J, with 10 bases between the two ends. The CDR3 spells CASSADGSTEAFF. The CDR3 nucleotides read TGTGCCAGCAGCGCGGACGGGAGCACTGAAGCTTTCTTT.

CDR3 bases: TGCGCCAGCAGCCAGCAGGACCCGGGACTATCCACAGATACGCAGTATTTT. This sequence encodes CASSQQDPGLSTDTQYF. This rearrangement joins TRBV4-3 to TRBJ2-3; 7 bases line up with TRBD2. The germline V gene encodes CDR1 LGHNA and CDR2 YSLEER. The CDR3 runs 17 residues. J was trimmed by 2 bases and V by 3 bases; bases with no gene match: 11.

The chain joins TRBV6-5 to TRBJ1-4; maybe TRBD1 (6 bases). The CDR3 consists of 16 residues. CDR1 and CDR2 from the germline V gene are MNHEY and SVGAGI. The ends were cut back, 5 bases at V and 4 bases at J, with 17 bases in the middle. The CDR3 coding sequence is TGTGCCAGCAGTCAAGCTCGGGACACCGTTAATGAAAAACTGTTTTTT. Its protein is CASSQARDTVNEKLFF.

The gene calls are TRBV7-9 and TRBJ1-1, with a weak D call TRBD1 (6 bases). The V gene's germline CDR1 is SEHNR and CDR2 FQNEAQ (reference sequence). This CDR3 has 16 amino acids. V was clipped by 6 bases and J by 0 bases, with 17 bases between them. In nucleotides, the CDR3 is TGTGCCAGCAGACGACAGACAGGAGGGATGAACACTGAAGCTTTCTTT. Translation: CASRRQTGGMNTEAFF.

The J gene is TRBJ2-7, the V gene TRBV27; D might be TRBD1 (6 bases). V lost 5 bases, J lost 4 bases, and 15 bases lay in between. The length of the CDR3 is 14 residues. Germline CDR1 MNHEY, CDR2 SMNVEV (reference sequence). As DNA, the CDR3 is TGTGCCAGCAGTCTGACAGGTTTCGAATACGAGCAGTACTTC. Protein: CASSLTGFEYEQYF.

The chain recombines TRBV7-9 with TRBJ1-1; perhaps TRBD1 as D (5 bases). Deletions cut 5 bases from V and 1 base from J, with 11 bases between. The CDR3 sequence is 14 residues long. Germline lookup yields CDR1 SEHNR and CDR2 FQNEAQ (reference sequence). The CDR3 DNA reads TGTGCCAGCAGCCCTGACGGACAGAACACTGAAGCTTTCTTT. This sequence encodes CASSPDGQNTEAFF.

This clonotype was counted a few times. This rearrangement joins TRBV12-3 or TRBV12-4 to TRBJ2-1; D remains ambiguous. V was cut by 1 base and J by 7 bases, with 8 bases left in between. This CDR3 comprises 13 residues. CDR3 protein: CASSLGVGNEQFF. The CDR3 bases are TGTGCCAGCAGTTTAGGCGTAGGGAATGAGCAGTTCTTC.

Written as DNA, the CDR3 is TGTGCCAGCAGTCAAAAGGGGGAGCTAGAGTTCTTC. It encodes CASSQKGELEFF. This chain joins TRBV12-3 or TRBV12-4 and TRBJ2-1; maybe TRBD1 (6 bases). This CDR3 contains 12 residues. V shed 5 bases and J shed 14 bases, with 16 bases lying between them.

The chain uses TRBV4-3 and TRBJ2-3; the D gene is possibly TRBD1 (5 bases). The germline gives CDR1 LGHNA, CDR2 YSLEER. This CDR3 has 12 amino acids. V was shortened by 0 bases and J by 12 bases, with 10 bases between the two germline ends. In nucleotides, the CDR3 is TGCGCCAGCAGCCAAGATACAGGCTCCCAGTATTTT. Amino acids: CASSQDTGSQYF.

The chain employs TRBV3-2 and TRBJ2-2; TRBD2 was called by the table and not checked on the DNA. TRBV3-2 is labeled a pseudogene. CDR3 length equals 18 residues. Here the CDR3 reads CASSQGSGLAGVTGELFF. In DNA form, the CDR3 reads TGTGCCAGCAGCCAAGGTTCAGGACTAGCGGGAGTGACCGGGGAGCTGTTTTTT.

This rearrangement joins TRBV27 to TRBJ1-1, with D perhaps matching TRBD1 (5 bases). V lost 3 bases and J 9 bases, leaving 14 bases between the germline ends. The CDR3 spans 13 residues. Germline lookup yields CDR1 MNHEY and CDR2 SMNVEV (reference sequence). DNA of the CDR3: TGTGCCAGCAGTTTTTCGACTGGGACTAAAGCTTTCTTT. Translating gives CASSFSTGTKAFF.